Listed here are 32 T cell receptor beta chains from one sample, sequenced in a study of shared clonotypes between healthy human individuals. Positive CCR7 selection of CD45RO-negative cells yielded the naive CD8 cells, and terminally differentiated effector memory CD45RA+ cells were excluded. The repertoire was sequenced with immunoSEQ multiplex PCR; TCRdb's copy has only in-frame clones and lacks some. The data show millions of clones, with roughly 91% seen just once and under 2% held by the top ten. The sample taken for sequencing was naive CD8+ T cells from PBMCs. The receptor source for this set is a man between 18 and 35 years old in good health. Some clones in this sample may be carry-over from other donors' samples.

The V and J genes are TRBV9 and TRBJ1-2; 8 nucleotides align to TRBD1. Germline values: CDR1 SGDLS, CDR2 YYNGEE. The V gene end was trimmed by 0 bases and the J gene end by 8 bases; junction bases not matched to a gene: 6. This CDR3 comprises 14 residues. CDR3 DNA: TGTGCCAGCAGCGTAGGGACAGGGCCGGGAGGCTACACCTTC. As protein: CASSVGTGPGGYTF.

This rearrangement joins TRBV30 to TRBJ1-1, with D possibly TRBD1 on 5 matching bases. Trimming shortened V by 6 bases and J by 4 bases, and 18 bases separated the two germline ends. The germline CDR1 and CDR2 sequences are GTSNPN and SVGIG (reference sequence). The CDR3 runs 14 residues. The CDR3 nucleotides read TGTGCCTGCCAGACCAGGGAGTCGGGCACTGAAGCTTTCTTT. Amino acid sequence: CACQTRESGTEAFF.

This clone has more than one count but fewer than ten. This rearrangement joins TRBV15 to TRBJ1-5, with 8 bases identical to TRBD1. Germline lookup yields CDR1 LNHNV and CDR2 YYDKDF (reference sequence). The CDR3 totals 14 residues. The V segment lost 0 bases and the J segment 15 bases; nucleotides outside the gene matches: 10. CDR3 loop: CATSRDWGDRYWHF. The DNA for the CDR3 is TGTGCCACCAGCAGAGATTGGGGGGACAGGTACTGGCATTTT.

On this clone itself: Different DNA sequences within this sample yield the same CDR3. The CDR3 nucleotides read TGTGCCAGCAGTCCCTTGGAGGGCACAGATACGCAGTATTTT. It yields the protein CASSPLEGTDTQYF. This chain joins TRBV27 and TRBJ2-3; D is possibly TRBD2 (5 bases). Germline V gene data show CDR1 as MNHEY and CDR2 as SMNVEV (reference sequence). The V gene lost 5 bases and the J gene lost 1 base, with 10 bases spanning the gap. The CDR3 spans 14 residues.

This clone was found once. The chain uses TRBV27 and TRBJ2-3; 11 bases are shared with TRBD1. Germline assignment: CDR1 MNHEY and CDR2 SMNVEV (reference sequence). This CDR3 has 15 residues. The J segment lost 6 bases and the V segment lost 4 bases, leaving 6 bases of the junction unmatched. The CDR3 loop is CASSSRTGGADTQYF. The CDR3 nucleotides read TGTGCCAGCAGTTCTCGGACAGGGGGCGCCGATACGCAGTATTTT.

The V call is TRBV27, the J call TRBJ2-7, with D possibly TRBD2 on 7 matching bases. The CDR3 extends over 13 amino acids. Looked up from germline, CDR1 is MNHEY and CDR2 is SMNVEV (reference sequence). Trimming stripped 7 bases from V and 3 bases from J, with 13 bases between. The CDR3 region is CASTGGSIYEQYF. The CDR3 DNA reads TGTGCCAGCACGGGGGGCTCCATCTACGAGCAGTACTTC.

This clone was seen once. CDR3 loop: CASSLRSGGLYGYTF. The DNA of the CDR3 is TGTGCCAGCAGCTTGAGGTCAGGGGGCCTCTATGGCTACACCTTC. V and J are TRBV5-6 and TRBJ1-2; 8 positions agree with TRBD1. Germline lookup yields CDR1 SGHDT and CDR2 YYEEEE. V gave up 1 base and J gave up 4 bases; unmatched junction bases: 6. This CDR3 region has 15 residues.

This chain connects TRBV7-2 to TRBJ1-2, with D possibly matching TRBD1 (5 bases). This CDR3 region has 16 residues. Looked up from germline, CDR1 is SGHTA and CDR2 is FQGNSA. The V and J ends lost 2 bases and 5 bases respectively, with 18 bases between them. CDR3 loop: CASSLFGASSGYGYTF. For the CDR3, the DNA is TGTGCCAGCAGCTTATTTGGGGCATCGAGTGGGTATGGCTACACCTTC.

The chain has TRBV6-1 and TRBJ2-7; the D gene is possibly TRBD2 (5 bases). Deletions cut 2 bases from V and 3 bases from J, with 20 bases between. This CDR3 region has 17 residues. Germline values: CDR1 MNHNS, CDR2 SASEGT. As DNA, the CDR3 is TGTGCCAGCAGTGAACTCCGGGAAAATCCCAACCTCTACGAGCAGTACTTC. Amino acids: CASSELRENPNLYEQYF.

Written as DNA, the CDR3 is TGCGCCAGCAGCTTGGCTCGGGGGCACGACTATGGCTACACCTTC. Its protein is CASSLARGHDYGYTF. V usage is TRBV5-1 and J usage is TRBJ1-2, with D possibly TRBD1 on 6 matching bases. Germline V CDR1 and CDR2: SGHRS, YFSETQ. Trimming left V 0 bases short and J 3 bases short, with 12 bases between. This CDR3 spans 15 amino acids.

The chain joins TRBV7-9 to TRBJ2-7; D is perhaps TRBD1 (6 bases). In germline, CDR1 is SEHNR, CDR2 FQNEAQ (reference sequence). V lost 5 bases, J lost 2 bases, and 25 bases lay in between. The CDR3 length is 18 residues. The CDR3 loop is CASSQPGEIGRGAYEQYF. The CDR3 DNA sequence: TGTGCCAGCAGCCAGCCGGGTGAGATCGGCAGGGGCGCCTACGAGCAGTACTTC.

The genes are TRBV5-6 and TRBJ1-3; no firm D call. The CDR3 is 13 residues long. The V gene lost 4 bases and the J gene lost 9 bases, with 14 bases spanning the gap. Germline-derived CDR1 and CDR2 are SGHDT and YYEEEE. CDR3 nucleotide sequence: TGTGCCAGCAGCCCCATTAGCGAGGTCACCATATATTTT. Its translation: CASSPISEVTIYF.

V and J are TRBV29-1 and TRBJ2-2, with 7 bases identical to TRBD1. The germline V gene encodes CDR1 SQVTM and CDR2 ANQGSEA. Losses at the gene ends were 7 bases for V and 2 bases for J; bases not matched to a gene: 10. The CDR3 totals 15 residues. The CDR3 nucleotides read TGCAGCGCTGTGGGACAGCTACCAAACACCGGGGAGCTGTTTTTT. This gives the protein CSAVGQLPNTGELFF.

The rearrangement joins TRBV5-1 to TRBJ2-7, with a tentative D call TRBD1 (6 bases). CDR1 is SGHRS, CDR2 YFSETQ, per germline. Trimming cost V 0 bases and J 5 bases, with 12 bases left between them. This CDR3 comprises 14 residues. CDR3 residues: CASSLVGQLHEQYF. DNA for the CDR3: TGCGCCAGCAGCTTGGTCGGACAGCTCCACGAGCAGTACTTC. Together with reference TRBV5-1 and TRBJ2-7, the CDR3 gives the full variable domain: KAGVTQTPRYLIKTRGQQVTLSCSPISGHRSVSWYQQTPGQGLQFLFEYFSETQRNKGNFPGRFSGRQFSNSRSEMNVSTLELGDSALYLCASSLVGQLHEQYFGPGTRLTVT.

The chain combines TRBV10-2 with TRBJ2-7; tentatively, D is TRBD2 (6 bases). The CDR3 totals 16 residues. The germline V gene has CDR1 WSHSY and CDR2 SAAADI. The V end was cut by 2 bases, the J end by 0 bases, with 14 bases between. CDR3 amino acids: CASSEGLSGVSYEQYF. As DNA, the CDR3 is TGCGCCAGCAGTGAGGGATTGTCGGGGGTCTCCTACGAGCAGTACTTC.

The rearrangement links TRBV9 to TRBJ2-2; the D is unclear. There are 16 residues in the CDR3. Between the trimmed V and J ends, which lost 3 bases and 1 base, there was a span of 13 bases. Germline V gene lookup returns CDR1 SGDLS and CDR2 YYNGEE. CDR3 bases: TGTGCCAGCAGCGGCAGAGGTGCCCAGAACACCGGGGAGCTGTTTTTT. Amino acids: CASSGRGAQNTGELFF.

CDR3 amino acids: CASSFAGANQPQHF. In nucleotides, the CDR3 is TGTGCCAGCAGTTTTGCGGGTGCGAATCAGCCCCAGCATTTT. The chain has TRBV28 and TRBJ1-5; D remains ambiguous. The germline CDR1 and CDR2 sequences are MDHEN and SYDVKM. This CDR3 is 14 amino acids long. Trimming took 3 bases from V and 4 from J, leaving 10 bases between them. Using reference TRBV28 and TRBJ1-5 for the parts outside the CDR3, the full variable domain is DVKVTQSSRYLVKRTGEKVFLECVQDMDHENMFWYRQDPGLGLRLIYFSYDVKMKEKGDIPEGYSVSREKKERFSLILESASTNQTSMYLCASSFAGANQPQHFGDGTRLSIL.

This chain joins TRBV2 and TRBJ1-4; D is possibly TRBD1 (6 bases). The germline V and J ends were trimmed by 7 bases and 5 bases, with 17 bases remaining between them. The germline gives CDR1 SNHLY, CDR2 FYNNEI. The CDR3 is made up of 15 amino acids. CDR3 in amino acids: CASILVGQSNEKLFF. Here the CDR3 DNA reads TGTGCCAGCATTTTAGTCGGACAGTCGAATGAAAAACTGTTTTTT.

The chain's CDR3 is CASTNTGTGGPGELFF. The CDR3 bases are TGCGCCAGCACCAACACCGGGACAGGGGGCCCCGGGGAGCTGTTTTTT. The chain employs TRBV4-1 and TRBJ2-2; 12 positions agree with TRBD1. CDR3 length: 16 residues. Germline trimming cut 7 bases from V and 6 bases from J; bases unmatched to any gene: 9. Germline loops: CDR1 MGHRA, CDR2 YSYEKL.

The chain employs TRBV9 and TRBJ1-2; possibly TRBD1 for D (6 bases). Per germline, CDR1 SGDLS and CDR2 YYNGEE. V dropped 4 bases and J dropped 4 bases, with 11 bases sitting between them. The CDR3 covers 13 residues. The CDR3 here is CASSQGGGYGYTF. CDR3 nucleotides: TGTGCCAGCAGCCAGGGAGGGGGCTATGGCTACACCTTC.

CDR3 DNA: TGTGCCAGCAGTGAACTCTCCGATGAGCCGAACACTGAAGCTTTCTTT. Translating it yields CASSELSDEPNTEAFF. The V gene is TRBV2, the J gene TRBJ1-1; D ambiguous. This CDR3 has 16 amino acids. Germline CDR1 reads SNHLY; CDR2 reads FYNNEI. V was pared by 2 bases and J by 1 base, with 14 bases between. Full variable domain (remainder filled in from reference TRBV2 and TRBJ1-1): EPEVTQTPSHQVTQMGQEVILRCVPISNHLYFYWYRQILGQKVEFLVSFYNNEISEKSEIFDDQFSVERPDGSNFTLKIRSTKLEDSAMYFCASSELSDEPNTEAFFGQGTRLTVV.

This clone appeared a single time. This chain uses TRBV11-2 with TRBJ2-3; maybe TRBD2 (5 bases). CDR3 length equals 15 residues. The germline V gene encodes CDR1 SGHAT and CDR2 FQNNGV. The V end lost 5 bases, the J end lost 5 bases, and 17 bases lay between the germline ends. Written as DNA, the CDR3 is TGTGCCAGCAGCACCCGTTCAGCGGACCGAGATACGCAGTATTTT. As protein: CASSTRSADRDTQYF.

The chain carries TRBV7-8 and TRBJ1-2, with D tentatively TRBD1 (5 bases). The CDR3 contains 15 residues. V lost 5 bases, J lost 6 bases, and 19 bases lay in between. The germline V gene has CDR1 SGHVS and CDR2 FQNEAQ. CDR3 sequence: CASSPRGPGPDGYTF. In DNA form, the CDR3 reads TGTGCCAGCAGCCCCCGTGGTCCGGGGCCCGATGGCTACACCTTC.

The chain employs TRBV7-8 and TRBJ2-3; no definite D call. Germline V lookup: CDR1 SGHVS, CDR2 FQNEAQ. Trimming removed 3 bases at V and 5 bases at J, with 15 bases between. The CDR3 totals 15 residues. CDR3 loop: CASSLTQMTIDTQYF. The DNA of the CDR3 is TGTGCCAGCAGCTTGACTCAGATGACCATAGATACGCAGTATTTT.

J is TRBJ2-2 and V is TRBV5-6, with 8 bases matching TRBD1. The V gene's germline CDR1 is SGHDT and CDR2 YYEEEE. The length of the CDR3 is 15 residues. The junction had 7 bases not matched to a gene; V was cut back by 4 bases and J by 5 bases. CDR3 amino acids: CASSPGRTGTGELFF. CDR3 DNA sequence: TGTGCCAGCAGCCCCGGCCGGACAGGGACCGGGGAGCTGTTTTTT. Full variable domain (remainder filled in from reference TRBV5-6 and TRBJ2-2): DAGVTQSPTHLIKTRGQQVTLRCSPKSGHDTVSWYQQALGQGPQFIFQYYEEEERQRGNFPDRFSGHQFPNYSSELNVNALLLGDSALYLCASSPGRTGTGELFFGEGSRLTVL.

This chain connects TRBV7-9 to TRBJ1-2; D possibly corresponds to TRBD1 (5 bases). The CDR3 has 16 residues. The V end was cut by 5 bases, the J end by 5 bases, with 21 bases between. The germline V gene has CDR1 SEHNR and CDR2 FQNEAQ (reference sequence). The chain's CDR3 is CASSDRGTPAAYGYTF. As DNA, the CDR3 is TGTGCCAGCAGCGACCGAGGGACCCCCGCGGCATATGGCTACACCTTC.

The rearrangement joins TRBV15 to TRBJ2-4; D not resolved. Trimming removed 0 bases from V and 8 bases from J, with 2 bases in between. The CDR3 totals 11 residues. Looked up from germline, CDR1 is LNHNV and CDR2 is YYDKDF (reference sequence). CDR3 DNA: TGTGCCACCAGCAGAGATTACATTCAGTACTTC. It yields the protein CATSRDYIQYF. Based on the CDR3 plus reference TRBV15 and TRBJ2-4, the full variable domain is DAMVIQNPRYQVTQFGKPVTLSCSQTLNHNVMYWYQQKSSQAPKLLFHYYDKDFNNEADTPDNFQSRRPNTSFCFLDIRSPGLGDTAMYLCATSRDYIQYFGAGTRLSVL.

This clone is a singleton in its sample. V is TRBV6-5 and J is TRBJ2-7; the D is unclear. CDR3 length: 13 residues. V lost 0 bases and J 3 bases, leaving 6 bases between the germline ends. Germline V gene sequence: CDR1 MNHEY, CDR2 SVGAGI. CDR3 sequence reads: CASSYSGIYEQYF. The CDR3 DNA follows: TGTGCCAGCAGTTACTCGGGCATCTACGAGCAGTACTTC.

The genes are TRBV28 and TRBJ2-1; 13 bases map to TRBD2. V shed 7 bases and J 10 bases; nucleotides not matched to a gene: 7. The germline CDR1 and CDR2 sequences are MDHEN and SYDVKM. The CDR3 sequence is 14 residues long. Here the CDR3 DNA reads TGTGCCAGCACCTCCGGGACTAGCGGGGCCGAGCAGTTCTTC. Protein: CASTSGTSGAEQFF.

The CDR3 DNA is TGCAGCGCCGCAGGGCTCTTGGGCACTGAAGCTTTCTTT. This encodes CSAAGLLGTEAFF. The V gene is TRBV29-1, the J gene TRBJ1-1; D may be TRBD1 (5 bases). Germline assignment: CDR1 SQVTM and CDR2 ANQGSEA. Trimming left V 7 bases short and J 4 bases short, with 16 bases between. The CDR3 spans 13 residues.

The V gene is TRBV29-1, the J gene TRBJ1-2, with 9 bases aligning to TRBD1. Germline V gene sequence: CDR1 SQVTM, CDR2 ANQGSEA. V lost 3 bases to trimming and J lost 8 bases; unmatched junction nucleotides: 10. CDR3 length: 14 amino acids. CDR3 in DNA: TGCAGCGTTGACGACGGGACAGGGCTGAGAGGCTACACCTTC. Translation gives CSVDDGTGLRGYTF. Full variable domain (outside the CDR3, taken from reference TRBV29-1 and TRBJ1-2): SAVISQKPSRDICQRGTSLTIQCQVDSQVTMMFWYRQQPGQSLTLIATANQGSEATYESGFVIDKFPISRPNLTFSTLTVSNMSPEDSSIYLCSVDDGTGLRGYTFGSGTRLTVV.

The chain employs TRBV4-2 and TRBJ2-7; D gene uncertain. Trimming pared 0 bases from V and 5 bases from J, leaving 8 bases between. Germline V gene sequence: CDR1 LGHNA, CDR2 YNFKEQ. The CDR3 contains 13 residues. CDR3 DNA: TGTGCCAGCAGCCAAGATAGCCGGGACGAGCAGTACTTC. Translation: CASSQDSRDEQYF.